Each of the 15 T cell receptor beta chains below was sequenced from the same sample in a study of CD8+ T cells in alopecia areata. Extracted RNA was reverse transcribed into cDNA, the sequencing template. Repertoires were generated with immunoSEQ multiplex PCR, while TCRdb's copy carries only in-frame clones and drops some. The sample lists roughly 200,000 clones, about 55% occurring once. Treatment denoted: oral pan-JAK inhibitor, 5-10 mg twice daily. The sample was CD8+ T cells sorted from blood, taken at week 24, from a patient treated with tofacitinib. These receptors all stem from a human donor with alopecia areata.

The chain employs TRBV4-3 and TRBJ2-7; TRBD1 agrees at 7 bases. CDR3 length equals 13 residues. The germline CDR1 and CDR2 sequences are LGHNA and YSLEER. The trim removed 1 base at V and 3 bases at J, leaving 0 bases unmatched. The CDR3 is CASSQGTGYEQYF. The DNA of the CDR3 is TGCGCCAGCAGCCAAGGGACAGGCTACGAGCAGTACTTC.

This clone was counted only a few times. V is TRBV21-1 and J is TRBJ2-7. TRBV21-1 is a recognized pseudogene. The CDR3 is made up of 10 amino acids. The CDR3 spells CASSDGEQYF. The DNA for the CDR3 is TGTGCCAGCAGTGACGGAGAGCAGTACTTC.

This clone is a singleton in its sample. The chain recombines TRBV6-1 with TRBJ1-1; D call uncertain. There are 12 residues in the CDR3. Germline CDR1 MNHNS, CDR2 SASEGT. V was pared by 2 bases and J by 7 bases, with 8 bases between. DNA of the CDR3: TGTGCCAGCAGTGAATGGGCAGGTGAAGCTTTCTTT. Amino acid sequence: CASSEWAGEAFF.

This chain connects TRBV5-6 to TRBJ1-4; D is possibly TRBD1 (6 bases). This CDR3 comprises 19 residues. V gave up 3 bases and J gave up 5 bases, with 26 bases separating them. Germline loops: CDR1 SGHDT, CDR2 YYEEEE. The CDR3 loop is CASSSRGVVHDPSNEKLFF. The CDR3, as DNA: TGTGCCAGCAGCTCGAGGGGGGTGGTTCACGATCCCTCCAATGAAAAACTGTTTTTT.

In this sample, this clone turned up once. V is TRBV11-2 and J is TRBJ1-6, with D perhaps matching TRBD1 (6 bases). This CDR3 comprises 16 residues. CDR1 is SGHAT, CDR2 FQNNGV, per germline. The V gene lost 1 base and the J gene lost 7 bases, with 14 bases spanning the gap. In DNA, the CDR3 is TGTGCCAGCAGCTTAGTCGGCAGGGGTGGGAATTCACCCCTCCACTTT. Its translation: CASSLVGRGGNSPLHF. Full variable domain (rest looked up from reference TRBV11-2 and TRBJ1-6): EAGVAQSPRYKIIEKRQSVAFWCNPISGHATLYWYQQILGQGPKLLIQFQNNGVVDDSQLPKDRFSAERLKGVDSTLKIQPAKLEDSAVYLCASSLVGRGGNSPLHFGNGTRLTVT.

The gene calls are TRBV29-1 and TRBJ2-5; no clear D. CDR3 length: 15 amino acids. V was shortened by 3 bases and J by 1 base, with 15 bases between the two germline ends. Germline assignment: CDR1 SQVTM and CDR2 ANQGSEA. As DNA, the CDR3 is TGCAGCGTTGACCTGTCGGAACAGAGCCAAGAGACCCAGTACTTC. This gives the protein CSVDLSEQSQETQYF.

CDR3 nucleotides: TGTGCCAGCAGCTTAGAACCAGGGGGTCCCTACGAGCAGTACTTC. Translation gives CASSLEPGGPYEQYF. The chain uses TRBV11-2 and TRBJ2-7; 7 bases align to TRBD1. The CDR3 totals 15 residues. After removal of 0 bases from V and 2 bases from J, the junction contained 4 bases not matched to a gene. Per germline, CDR1 SGHAT and CDR2 FQNNGV.

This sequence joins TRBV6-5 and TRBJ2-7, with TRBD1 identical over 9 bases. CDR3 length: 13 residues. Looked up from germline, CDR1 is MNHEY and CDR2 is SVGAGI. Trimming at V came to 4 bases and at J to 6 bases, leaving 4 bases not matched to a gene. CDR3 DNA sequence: TGTGCCAGCAGTTTGACAGGGGGTCGCGAGCAGTACTTC. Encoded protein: CASSLTGGREQYF.

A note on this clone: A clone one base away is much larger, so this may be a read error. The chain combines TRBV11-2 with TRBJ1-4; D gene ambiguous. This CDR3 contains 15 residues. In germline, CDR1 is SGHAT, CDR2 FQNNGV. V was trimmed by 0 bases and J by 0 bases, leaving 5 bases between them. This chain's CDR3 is CASSLEAATNEKLFF. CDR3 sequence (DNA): TGTGCCAGCAGCTTAGAGGCTGCAACTAATGAAAAACTGTTTTTT.

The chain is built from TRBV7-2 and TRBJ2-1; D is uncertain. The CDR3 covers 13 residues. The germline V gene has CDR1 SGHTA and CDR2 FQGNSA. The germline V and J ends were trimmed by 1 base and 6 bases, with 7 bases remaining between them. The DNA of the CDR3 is TGTGCCAGCAGCTTAGGTCTAGGCAATGAGCAGTTCTTC. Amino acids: CASSLGLGNEQFF.

Here the CDR3 reads CASSMGIYEQFF. In DNA form, the CDR3 reads TGTGCCAGTAGTATGGGCATCTATGAGCAGTTCTTC. This chain uses TRBV19 with TRBJ2-1; no reliable D call. Trimming stripped 3 bases from V and 8 bases from J, with 8 bases between. The CDR3 contains 12 residues. Germline V gene lookup returns CDR1 LNHDA and CDR2 SQIVND (reference sequence).

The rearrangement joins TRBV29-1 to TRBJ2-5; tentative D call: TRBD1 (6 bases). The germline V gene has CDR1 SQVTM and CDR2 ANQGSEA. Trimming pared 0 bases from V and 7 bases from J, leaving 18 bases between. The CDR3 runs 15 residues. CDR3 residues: CSVEERGTADGTQYF. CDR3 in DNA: TGCAGCGTTGAAGAAAGGGGGACGGCGGACGGGACCCAGTACTTC.

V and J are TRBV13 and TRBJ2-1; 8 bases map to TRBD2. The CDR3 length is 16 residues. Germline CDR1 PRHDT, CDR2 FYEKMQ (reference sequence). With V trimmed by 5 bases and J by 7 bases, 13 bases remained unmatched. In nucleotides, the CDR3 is TGTGCCAGCAGCCCGCGCCCTGGACTAGCTGCGAATGAGCAGTTCTTC. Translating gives CASSPRPGLAANEQFF.

CDR3 residues: CASIPGGAADTQYF. For the CDR3, the DNA is TGTGCCAGCATTCCGGGGGGGGCGGCAGATACGCAGTATTTT. The chain combines TRBV19 with TRBJ2-3, with TRBD2 matching over 8 bases. Germline V CDR1 and CDR2: LNHDA, SQIVND (reference sequence). The CDR3 extends over 14 amino acids. J gave up 4 bases and V 9 bases, and 9 bases lay outside the gene matches.

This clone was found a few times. CDR3 sequence reads: CASSLGDATGPNEKLFF. The CDR3 coding sequence is TGTGCCAGCAGCCTAGGAGACGCGACAGGCCCTAATGAAAAACTGTTTTTT. The V and J genes are TRBV5-6 and TRBJ1-4; D might be TRBD1 (6 bases). V dropped 4 bases and J dropped 3 bases, with 19 bases sitting between them. The CDR3 length is 17 residues. CDR1 and CDR2 from the germline V gene are SGHDT and YYEEEE.